Presented here are 2 T cell receptor beta chains from one specimen sequenced in a study of blood T cell repertoires in COVID-19. Clones were sequenced by immunoSEQ multiplex PCR, and TCRdb holds only the in-frame ones, with some missing. The sample yields more than 350,000 clones, 80% to 90% seen once. Sequencing was done on a sample of PBMCs or T cells enriched from blood (not recorded which). The receptors come from a man in his late teens or twenties who had recovered from COVID-19.

The V gene is TRBV5-5, the J gene TRBJ1-6; a possible D gene is TRBD1 (6 bases). CDR3 length: 16 residues. Germline V lookup: CDR1 SGHKS, CDR2 YYEKEE (reference sequence). Trimming cost V 6 bases and J 7 bases, with 20 bases left between them. CDR3 loop: CASTLAAGAGNSPLHF. As DNA, the CDR3 is TGTGCCAGCACCCTCGCGGCGGGGGCCGGGAATTCACCCCTCCACTTT.

This chain connects TRBV20-1 to TRBJ2-3; TRBD2 matches 9 bases. Germline assignment: CDR1 DFQATT and CDR2 SNEGSKA (reference sequence). The CDR3 is 14 residues long. J lost 6 bases, V lost 3 bases, and 7 bases had no gene match. The CDR3 bases are TGCAGTGCTAGTGGCGGGGGGGCTTGGGATACGCAGTATTTT. This translates into CSASGGGAWDTQYF.